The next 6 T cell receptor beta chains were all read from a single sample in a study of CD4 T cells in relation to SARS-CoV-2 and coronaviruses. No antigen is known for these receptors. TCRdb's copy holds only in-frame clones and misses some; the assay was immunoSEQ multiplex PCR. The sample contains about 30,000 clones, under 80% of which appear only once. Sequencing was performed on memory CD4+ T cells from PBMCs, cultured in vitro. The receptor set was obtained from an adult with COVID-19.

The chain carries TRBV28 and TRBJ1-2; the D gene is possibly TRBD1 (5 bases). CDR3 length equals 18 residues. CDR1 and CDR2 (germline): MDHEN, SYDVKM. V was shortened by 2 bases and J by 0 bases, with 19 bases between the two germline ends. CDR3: CASSLMGRDPRTNYGYTF. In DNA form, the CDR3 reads TGTGCCAGCAGTTTAATGGGCCGGGACCCTAGAACTAACTATGGCTACACCTTC.

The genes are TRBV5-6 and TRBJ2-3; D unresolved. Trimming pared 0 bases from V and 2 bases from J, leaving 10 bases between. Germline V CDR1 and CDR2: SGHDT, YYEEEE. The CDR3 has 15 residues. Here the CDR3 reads CASSLGVSITDTQYF. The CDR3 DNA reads TGTGCCAGCAGCTTGGGGGTGTCGATCACAGATACGCAGTATTTT.

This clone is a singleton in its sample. CDR3 amino acids: CASSLVGGETEAFF. CDR3 sequence (DNA): TGTGCCAGCAGTTTAGTGGGGGGCGAGACTGAAGCTTTCTTT. The genes are TRBV27 and TRBJ1-1, with D possibly being TRBD1 (6 bases). The V gene's germline CDR1 is MNHEY and CDR2 SMNVEV (reference sequence). CDR3 length: 14 residues. Trimming pared 2 bases from V and 5 bases from J, leaving 12 bases between.

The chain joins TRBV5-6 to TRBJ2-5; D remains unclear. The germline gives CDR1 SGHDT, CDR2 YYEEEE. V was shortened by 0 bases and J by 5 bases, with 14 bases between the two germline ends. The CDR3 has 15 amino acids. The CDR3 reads CASSLGGPSVETQYF. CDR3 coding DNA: TGTGCCAGCAGCTTGGGTGGGCCCTCCGTTGAGACCCAGTACTTC.

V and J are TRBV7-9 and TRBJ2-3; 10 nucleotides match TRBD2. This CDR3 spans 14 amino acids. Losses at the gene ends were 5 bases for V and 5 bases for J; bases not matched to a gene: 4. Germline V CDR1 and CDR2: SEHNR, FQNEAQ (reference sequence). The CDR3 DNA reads TGTGCCAGCAGCCGAGCGGGAGGGGGAGATACGCAGTATTTT. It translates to CASSRAGGGDTQYF.

The CDR3 sequence is CASTTVRGRGRTDTQYF. In nucleotides, the CDR3 is TGTGCCAGCACCACCGTGCGAGGCAGGGGGAGGACAGATACGCAGTATTTT. The chain employs TRBV27 and TRBJ2-3, with D tentatively TRBD1 (7 bases). Germline CDR1 reads MNHEY; CDR2 reads SMNVEV (reference sequence). Trimming removed 7 bases from V and 3 bases from J, with 23 bases in between. The CDR3 loop spans 17 amino acids.